This T cell receptor (beta chain) was retrieved from a study of blood T cell repertoires in COVID-19. At the level of the study: Researchers got acute and convalescent COVID-19 samples from the United States, Italy and Spain. Sources were T cells, B-cell-depleted T cells, or PBMCs; the material itself was cDNA or gDNA.

CDR3 size: 14 residues. V lost 5 bases and J lost 1, with 12 bases in between. CDR1 is LNHDA, CDR2 SQIVND, per germline (reference sequence). Here immunoSEQ multiplex PCR was the method, and the copy in TCRdb shows in-frame clones only, minus some. Counted here are more than 250,000 clones, nearly 90% occurring once; the ten biggest clones make up approximately 0.7%. The receptor was isolated from a human donor in a cohort sampled during active COVID-19. V is TRBV19 and J is TRBJ2-7, with D perhaps matching TRBD1 (6 bases). The sequenced material came from peripheral blood. CDR3 sequence: CASSGRRGSYEQYF. The CDR3 nucleotides read TGTGCCAGTAGTGGACGAAGGGGGTCCTACGAGCAGTACTTC.